This T cell receptor beta chain is from a study of beta chain features in type 1 diabetes. Isolated RNA was reverse transcribed in full, so expressed TCRB transcripts were sequenced. Sequenced by immunoSEQ multiplex PCR; TCRdb stores in-frame clones only, minus some. Of approximately 150,000 clones in the sample, roughly 10% were seen once. Study-wide results and limits: All four CD4+ subsets from Type 1 diabetes patients carried moderately but significantly shorter TCRB CDR3s. In the patient group, naive, central memory and Treg TCRB repertoires seemed more alike than in the healthy donor group. A pattern of fewer insertions and more deletions at VDJ junctions was seen in type 1 diabetes patients.

The CDR3 covers 12 residues. Germline V CDR1 and CDR2: LGHNT, FRNRAP. V was trimmed by 9 bases and J by 2 bases, leaving 11 bases between them. This clone was seen more than once but under ten times. Its antigen is as yet unknown. Specimen: central memory CD4+ T cells from blood. The clonotype was recovered from a man younger than 40 with type 1 diabetes. This chain connects TRBV12-5 to TRBJ2-7, with D maybe TRBD2 (6 bases). The CDR3 loop is CASGTAAYEQYF. CDR3 nucleotides: TGTGCTAGCGGGACTGCAGCCTACGAGCAGTACTTC.